The rows below give T cell receptor beta chains drawn from one sample of a study of OX40 agonist ivuxolimab in advanced cancers. This table comes from immunoSEQ multiplex PCR, and its TCRdb copy is limited to in-frame clones, with some not included. Of 50,000 to 65,000 clones detected, roughly 90% appear once; the ten largest clones hold about 18%. Sequencing was performed on CD4+ or CD8+ T cells sorted from blood, taken in a trial of the OX40 agonist ivuxolimab. These receptors originate from an adult with an advanced solid tumor such as melanoma, head and neck, liver or kidney cancer. Both conserved end residues are part of each CDR3. The D gene is left open where the match is weak. Clone size is shown for a subset of rows, as once, few, many or a class of expanded clone.

TRBV19	TRBJ2-2	few	.	TGTGCCACTCTCCGAGGAGCCGGGGAGCTGTTTTTT	CATLRGAGELFF
TRBV14	TRBJ2-1	.	.	TGTGCCAGCAGCCTGGAGGGGAGCGAGCAGTTCTTC	CASSLEGSEQFF
TRBV7-9	TRBJ2-5	.	.	TGTGCCAGCAGCTTGGTCAGGGTAGAGACCCAGTACTTC	CASSLVRVETQYF
TRBV2	TRBJ2-1	.	.	TGTGCCAGCACGCAGGGCAATGAGCAGTTCTTC	CASTQGNEQFF
TRBV27	TRBJ2-7	.	.	TGTGCCAGCAGTTTAACATCGGGACCCGGTTACGAGCAGTACTTC	CASSLTSGPGYEQYF
TRBV19	TRBJ2-7	.	.	TGTGCCAGTAGTCGACAGGCGATTCTCTCCTACGAGCAGTACTTC	CASSRQAILSYEQYF
TRBV19	TRBJ2-3	.	.	TGTGCCAGTAGTATCCTTCCAGTTGGGGGACGGGGCACAGATACGCAGTATTTT	CASSILPVGGRGTDTQYF
TRBV4-2	TRBJ2-3	.	.	TGTGCCAGCAGCCAAGGAATGAATACGCAGTATTTT	CASSQGMNTQYF
TRBV27	TRBJ2-7	.	.	TGTGCCAGCAGCCGAAGGAGCGCCTCCTACGAGCAGTACTTC	CASSRRSASYEQYF
TRBV19	TRBJ2-1	.	TRBD2	TGTGCCAGTAGTATAGAAGGGACTAGCGGGAGGGCCAATGAGCAGTTCTTC	CASSIEGTSGRANEQFF
TRBV4-3	TRBJ1-4	.	.	TGCGCCAGCAGCCAAGTAGGGGTCAGGGGAACTAATGAAAAACTGTTTTTT	CASSQVGVRGTNEKLFF
TRBV10-3	TRBJ2-7	.	TRBD1	TGTGCCATCAGTGAACCTCCGGGACAGGGGGGGGAGCAGTACTTC	CAISEPPGQGGEQYF
TRBV27	TRBJ2-5	.	.	TGTGCCAGCAGTTTTGTGGACTCTGAGACCCAGTACTTC	CASSFVDSETQYF
TRBV19	TRBJ2-1	.	.	TGTGCCAGTAGTACCCCAACCACGACAGTAAATGAGCAGTTCTTC	CASSTPTTTVNEQFF